A single sample is the source of the 18 T cell receptor beta chains below, sequenced in a study of blood T cell repertoires in COVID-19 (dated by TCRdb to the early 2020s). The method was the immunoSEQ multiplex PCR assay. Held by TCRdb, this immuneACCESS table contains in-frame sequences only and omits some clones. Under half of the omission traces to an unresolved V gene where checked; the cause of the rest is unknown. This sample is represented by about 40,000 clones; around 90% of them were singletons. The top ten constitute roughly a fifth of the sample. Sequencing was performed on peripheral blood. Receptors originate from a man aged 55 to 69 with acute or convalescent COVID-19.

This chain uses TRBV6-5 with TRBJ1-2, with D maybe TRBD1 (5 bases). The CDR3 is made up of 12 amino acids. Germline CDR1 reads MNHEY; CDR2 reads SVGAGI. V lost 7 bases and J lost 7, with 13 bases in between. The CDR3 protein is CASTGKGFGYTF. The CDR3 coding sequence is TGTGCCAGCACCGGCAAGGGGTTTGGCTACACCTTC.

This clone came up once. This sequence joins TRBV29-1 and TRBJ1-2; D is undetermined. The V end was cut by 4 bases, the J end by 7 bases, with 13 bases between. CDR1 is SQVTM, CDR2 ANQGSEA, per germline. The CDR3 covers 12 residues. Here the CDR3 DNA reads TGCAGCGTTGGTTCGACACCCCCTGGCTACACCTTC. Translating it yields CSVGSTPPGYTF.

The chain uses TRBV6-5 and TRBJ1-5; D may be TRBD1 (6 bases). This CDR3 is built from 14 residues. Per germline, CDR1 MNHEY and CDR2 SVGAGI. Trimming shortened V by 6 bases and J by 4 bases, and 13 bases separated the two germline ends. CDR3 sequence (DNA): TGTGCCAGCAGGCCGGGACACCTTAATCAGCCCCAGCATTTT. Translating gives CASRPGHLNQPQHF.

The rearrangement links TRBV5-4 to TRBJ2-5, with unresolved D. Germline V CDR1 and CDR2: SGHNT, YYREEE (reference sequence). The CDR3 is made up of 14 amino acids. The germline V and J ends were trimmed by 3 bases and 1 base, with 10 bases remaining between them. Here the CDR3 reads CASSSHPSQETQYF. CDR3 bases: TGTGCCAGCAGCTCCCACCCGAGCCAAGAGACCCAGTACTTC.

The chain uses TRBV28 and TRBJ1-5; 7 bases align to TRBD1. This CDR3 has 13 amino acids. Germline CDR1 is MDHEN and CDR2 is SYDVKM. The junction had 7 bases not matched to a gene; V was cut back by 4 bases and J by 10 bases. CDR3 nucleotides: TGTGCCAGCAGTTCAACCCACAGGGGACCCCAGCATTTT. Protein: CASSSTHRGPQHF.

V usage is TRBV19 and J usage is TRBJ1-2; 9 bases match TRBD1. The junction had 7 bases not matched to a gene; V was cut back by 4 bases and J by 4 bases. From germline, CDR1 is LNHDA and CDR2 SQIVND (reference sequence). There are 15 residues in the CDR3. CDR3 in DNA: TGTGCCAGTAGTACTAGCACAGGGGGCGGCTATGGCTACACCTTC. Residues: CASSTSTGGGYGYTF.

The chain recombines TRBV11-3 with TRBJ1-1; TRBD1 matches 7 bases. CDR3 length equals 15 residues. Germline CDR1 is SGHNT and CDR2 is YENEEA. The ends lost 3 bases at V and 5 bases at J; junction bases unmatched: 9. The chain's CDR3 is CASSFPTGVGTEAFF. The CDR3 DNA reads as TGTGCCAGCAGCTTTCCAACAGGGGTAGGAACTGAAGCTTTCTTT.

V gene TRBV7-9 combines with J gene TRBJ1-4, with D tentatively TRBD1 (5 bases). Trimming left V 5 bases short and J 7 bases short, with 14 bases between. The length of the CDR3 is 14 residues. Germline loops: CDR1 SEHNR, CDR2 FQNEAQ (reference sequence). The chain's CDR3 is CASSPRRGIEKLFF. The CDR3 coding sequence is TGTGCCAGCAGCCCCCGAAGGGGCATTGAAAAACTGTTTTTT.

J is TRBJ2-2 and V is TRBV5-1, with 8 bases lining up with TRBD2. This CDR3 spans 19 amino acids. CDR1 and CDR2 (germline): SGHRS, YFSETQ. V lost 4 bases to trimming and J lost 7 bases; unmatched junction nucleotides: 21. The CDR3 DNA reads as TGCGCCAGCAGCCTCCTTGTCGGGACTAGTCTAAGAAGGGGCGGGGAGCTGTTTTTT. Translating it yields CASSLLVGTSLRRGGELFF.

This chain links TRBV3-1 (or the pseudogene TRBV3-2) with TRBJ1-5; 10 bases are shared with TRBD1. V was clipped by 4 bases and J by 7 bases; unmatched bases: 4. Germline V lookup: CDR1 LGHDT, CDR2 YNNKEL (reference sequence). This CDR3 is 14 amino acids long. CDR3 bases: TGTGCCAGCAGCCGGGACAGGGGAATGCAGCCCCAGCATTTT. It codes for CASSRDRGMQPQHF.

The chain is built from TRBV7-9 and TRBJ1-4; 7 bases fit TRBD1. The germline gives CDR1 SEHNR, CDR2 FQNEAQ (reference sequence). V lost 6 bases, J lost 5 bases, and 6 bases stayed unmatched. The CDR3 extends over 14 amino acids. CDR3 sequence (DNA): TGTGCCAGCAGTACGACAGGGCCGAATGAAAAACTGTTTTTT. Translated: CASSTTGPNEKLFF. Variable domain in full (rest from reference TRBV7-9 and TRBJ1-4): DTGVSQNPRHKITKRGQNVTFRCDPISEHNRLYWYRQTLGQGPEFLTYFQNEAQLEKSRLLSDRFSAERPKGSFSTLEIQRTEQGDSAMYLCASSTTGPNEKLFFGSGTQLSVL.

The chain links TRBV5-1 to TRBJ1-1, with D unresolved. This CDR3 comprises 16 residues. Germline CDR1 reads SGHRS; CDR2 reads YFSETQ. V was clipped by 3 bases and J by 0 bases, with 15 bases between them. The CDR3 nucleotides read TGCGCCAGCAGCTCTGGCCACAGAGAAATGAACACTGAAGCTTTCTTT. It codes for CASSSGHREMNTEAFF. Full variable domain (outside the CDR3, taken from reference TRBV5-1 and TRBJ1-1): KAGVTQTPRYLIKTRGQQVTLSCSPISGHRSVSWYQQTPGQGLQFLFEYFSETQRNKGNFPGRFSGRQFSNSRSEMNVSTLELGDSALYLCASSSGHREMNTEAFFGQGTRLTVV.

This clone was seen a handful of times. V gene TRBV19 combines with J gene TRBJ2-7; D uncertain. This CDR3 has 14 amino acids. Between the trimmed V and J ends, which lost 6 bases and 2 bases, there was a span of 14 bases. Germline CDR1 is LNHDA and CDR2 is SQIVND (reference sequence). The DNA of the CDR3 is TGTGCCAGTAGCTCCCAGCGTCCCCCCTACGAGCAGTACTTC. The encoded protein is CASSSQRPPYEQYF.

This clone was counted a few times. V is TRBV4-2 and J is TRBJ2-1; 12 positions match TRBD2. The junction had 10 bases not matched to a gene; V was cut back by 1 base and J by 6 bases. CDR3 size: 18 residues. From germline, CDR1 is LGHNA and CDR2 YNFKEQ. The CDR3 bases are TGTGCCAGCAGCCAAGTAGGTCTAAGACTAGCGGGAGTCAATGAGCAGTTCTTC. This codes for CASSQVGLRLAGVNEQFF.

The CDR3 region has the DNA TGTGCCAGCAGTCGGGACAGGGATTTTCCCCTCCACTTT. As protein: CASSRDRDFPLHF. The chain combines TRBV27 with TRBJ1-6; the match to TRBD1 covers 9 bases. The CDR3 runs to 13 residues. In germline, CDR1 is MNHEY, CDR2 SMNVEV (reference sequence). Trimming took 5 bases from V and 13 from J; bases not matched to a gene: 6.

CDR3 loop: CASSFSRQEDSPLHF. The CDR3 coding sequence is TGTGCCAGCAGCTTCTCCAGACAGGAAGACTCACCCCTCCACTTT. The chain couples TRBV11-3 to TRBJ1-6, with D perhaps TRBD1 (6 bases). V lost 3 bases to trimming and J lost 10 bases, with 16 bases between them. From germline, CDR1 is SGHNT and CDR2 YENEEA. This CDR3 is built from 15 residues.

This rearrangement joins TRBV15 to TRBJ2-7; TRBD2 agrees at 10 bases. Trimming removed 2 bases from V and 2 bases from J; junction bases left unmatched: 12. Germline-derived CDR1 and CDR2 are LNHNV and YYDKDF (reference sequence). The CDR3 covers 18 residues. CDR3 bases: TGTGCCACCAGCAGACTAGCGGGAGCCTCTCAAGGTGCCTACGAGCAGTACGTC. Encoded protein: CATSRLAGASQGAYEQYV.

Here the CDR3 reads CSVGSSNYGYTF. CDR3 coding DNA: TGCAGCGTTGGGTCCAGTAACTATGGCTACACCTTC. V is TRBV29-1 and J is TRBJ1-2; D gene ambiguous. The CDR3 has 12 amino acids. Germline V lookup: CDR1 SQVTM, CDR2 ANQGSEA. V lost 4 bases to trimming and J lost 1 base, with 7 bases between them.